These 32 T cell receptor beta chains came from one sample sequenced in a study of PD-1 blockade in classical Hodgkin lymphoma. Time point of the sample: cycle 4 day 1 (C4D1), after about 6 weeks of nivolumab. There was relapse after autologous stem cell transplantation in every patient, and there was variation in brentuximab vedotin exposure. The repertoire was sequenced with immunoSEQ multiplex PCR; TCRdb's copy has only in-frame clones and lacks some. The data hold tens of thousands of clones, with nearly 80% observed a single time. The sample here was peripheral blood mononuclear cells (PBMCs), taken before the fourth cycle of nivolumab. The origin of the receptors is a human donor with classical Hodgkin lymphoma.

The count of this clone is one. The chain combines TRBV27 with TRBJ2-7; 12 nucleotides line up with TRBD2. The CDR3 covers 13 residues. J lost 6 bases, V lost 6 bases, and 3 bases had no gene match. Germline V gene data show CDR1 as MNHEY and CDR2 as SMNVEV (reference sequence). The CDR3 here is CASRTSGGSEQYF. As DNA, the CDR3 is TGTGCCAGCAGGACTAGCGGGGGTTCCGAGCAGTACTTC.

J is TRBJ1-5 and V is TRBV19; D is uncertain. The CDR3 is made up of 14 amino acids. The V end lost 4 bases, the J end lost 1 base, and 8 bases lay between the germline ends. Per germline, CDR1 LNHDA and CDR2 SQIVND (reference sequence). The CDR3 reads CASSRQESNQPQHF. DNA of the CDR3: TGTGCCAGTAGTAGGCAGGAAAGCAATCAGCCCCAGCATTTT. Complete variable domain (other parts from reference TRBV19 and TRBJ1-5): DGGITQSPKYLFRKEGQNVTLSCEQNLNHDAMYWYRQDPGQGLRLIYYSQIVNDFQKGDIAEGYSVSREKKESFPLTVTSAQKNPTAFYLCASSRQESNQPQHFGDGTRLSIL.

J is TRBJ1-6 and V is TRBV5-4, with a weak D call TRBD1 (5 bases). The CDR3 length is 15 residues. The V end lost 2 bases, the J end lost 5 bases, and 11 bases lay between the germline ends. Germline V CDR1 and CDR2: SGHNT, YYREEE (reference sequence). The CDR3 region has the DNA TGTGCCAGCAGCTTCCTCGACAGCCATAATTCACCCCTCCACTTT. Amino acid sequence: CASSFLDSHNSPLHF.

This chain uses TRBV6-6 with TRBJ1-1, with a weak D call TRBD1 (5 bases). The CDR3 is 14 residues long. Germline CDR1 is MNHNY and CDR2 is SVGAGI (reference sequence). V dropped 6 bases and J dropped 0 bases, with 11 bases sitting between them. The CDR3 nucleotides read TGTGCCAGCAGCTCCGGGGGGATGAACACTGAAGCTTTCTTT. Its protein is CASSSGGMNTEAFF.

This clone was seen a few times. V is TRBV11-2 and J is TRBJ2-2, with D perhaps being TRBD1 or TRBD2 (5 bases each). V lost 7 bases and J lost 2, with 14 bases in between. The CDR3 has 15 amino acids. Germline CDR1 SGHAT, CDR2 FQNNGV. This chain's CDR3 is CASNPGRINTGELFF. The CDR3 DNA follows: TGTGCCAGCAACCCGGGACGGATCAACACCGGGGAGCTGTTTTTT.

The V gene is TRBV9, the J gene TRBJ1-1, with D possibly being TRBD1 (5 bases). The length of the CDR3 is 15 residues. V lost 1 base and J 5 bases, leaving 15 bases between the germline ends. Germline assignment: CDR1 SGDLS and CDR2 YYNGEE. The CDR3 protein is CASSVHLSGLTEAFF. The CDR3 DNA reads TGTGCCAGCAGCGTACATCTTTCAGGGTTGACTGAAGCTTTCTTT.

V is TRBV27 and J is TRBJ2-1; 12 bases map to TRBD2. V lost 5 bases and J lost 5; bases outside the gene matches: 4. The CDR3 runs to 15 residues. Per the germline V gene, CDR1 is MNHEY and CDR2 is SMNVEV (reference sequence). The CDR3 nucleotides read TGTGCCAGCAGTCAGGGACTAGCGGGTAACAATGAGCAGTTCTTC. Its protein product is CASSQGLAGNNEQFF.

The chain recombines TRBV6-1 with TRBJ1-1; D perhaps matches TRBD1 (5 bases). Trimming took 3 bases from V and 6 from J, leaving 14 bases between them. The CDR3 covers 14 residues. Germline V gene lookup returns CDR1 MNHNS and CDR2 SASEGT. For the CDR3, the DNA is TGTGCCAGCAGTGAGCAGGGTTTCAGCCCTGAAGCTTTCTTT. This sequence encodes CASSEQGFSPEAFF.

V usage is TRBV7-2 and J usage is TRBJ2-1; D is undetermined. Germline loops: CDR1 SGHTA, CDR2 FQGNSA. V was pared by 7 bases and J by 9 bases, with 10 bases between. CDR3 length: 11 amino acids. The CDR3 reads CASTLGVEQFF. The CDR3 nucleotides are TGTGCCAGCACCCTGGGCGTTGAGCAGTTCTTC.

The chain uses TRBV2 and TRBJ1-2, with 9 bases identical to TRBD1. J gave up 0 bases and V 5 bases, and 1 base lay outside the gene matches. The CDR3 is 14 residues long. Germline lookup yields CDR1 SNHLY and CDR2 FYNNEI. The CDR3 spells CASSRQGANYGYTF. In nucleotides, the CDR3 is TGTGCCAGCAGTAGACAGGGGGCTAACTATGGCTACACCTTC.

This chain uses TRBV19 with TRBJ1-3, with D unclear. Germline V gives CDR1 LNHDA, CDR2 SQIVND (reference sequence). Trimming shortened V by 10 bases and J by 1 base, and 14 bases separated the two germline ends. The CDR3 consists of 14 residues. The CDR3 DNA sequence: TGTGCCACCCTCCCCGGTGGGTCTGGAAACACCATATATTTT. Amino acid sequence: CATLPGGSGNTIYF.

Here the CDR3 DNA reads TGTGCCTGGAGTGTAAAGCTAGGCCTTGGGGGAGAGACCCAGTACTTC. Translation gives CAWSVKLGLGGETQYF. This chain links TRBV30 with TRBJ2-5, with D perhaps given as TRBD1 or TRBD2 (5 bases each). V lost 0 bases and J 4 bases, leaving 18 bases between the germline ends. The germline V gene encodes CDR1 GTSNPN and CDR2 SVGIG (reference sequence). The CDR3 has 16 amino acids.

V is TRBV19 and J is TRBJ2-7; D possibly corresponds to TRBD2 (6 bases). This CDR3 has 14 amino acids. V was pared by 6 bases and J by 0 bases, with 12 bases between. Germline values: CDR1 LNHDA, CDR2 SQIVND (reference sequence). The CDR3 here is CASRESGSSYEQYF. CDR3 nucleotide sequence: TGTGCCAGTAGAGAATCCGGGAGCTCCTACGAGCAGTACTTC.

CDR3: CASSRGTSGRADTQYF. The CDR3 DNA reads as TGTGCCAGCAGCCGGGGGACTAGCGGGAGGGCAGATACGCAGTATTTT. J is TRBJ2-3 and V is TRBV7-3, with 16 bases aligning to TRBD2. CDR1 and CDR2 from the germline V gene are SGHTA and FQGTGA. The CDR3 extends over 16 amino acids. With V trimmed by 5 bases and J by 4 bases, 3 bases remained unmatched.

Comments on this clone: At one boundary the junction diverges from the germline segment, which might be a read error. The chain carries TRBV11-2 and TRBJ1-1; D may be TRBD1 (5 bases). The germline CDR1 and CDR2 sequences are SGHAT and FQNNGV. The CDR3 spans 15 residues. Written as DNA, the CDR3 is TGTGCCACCAGCCAGGGAAGTCGGGGGAACACTGAAGCTTTCTTT. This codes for CATSQGSRGNTEAFF.

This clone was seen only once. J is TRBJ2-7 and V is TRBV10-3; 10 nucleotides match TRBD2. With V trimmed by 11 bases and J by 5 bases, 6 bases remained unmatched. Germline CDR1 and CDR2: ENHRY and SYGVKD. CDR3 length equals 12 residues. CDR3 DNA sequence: TGTGCCTCAAGGACTAGCGGAAACGAGCAGTACTTC. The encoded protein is CASRTSGNEQYF.

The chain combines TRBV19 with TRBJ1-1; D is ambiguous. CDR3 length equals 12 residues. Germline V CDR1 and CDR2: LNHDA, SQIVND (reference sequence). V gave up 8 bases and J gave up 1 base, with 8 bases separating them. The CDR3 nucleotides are TGTGCCAGTTCCGTTCCGAACACTGAAGCTTTCTTT. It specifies CASSVPNTEAFF.

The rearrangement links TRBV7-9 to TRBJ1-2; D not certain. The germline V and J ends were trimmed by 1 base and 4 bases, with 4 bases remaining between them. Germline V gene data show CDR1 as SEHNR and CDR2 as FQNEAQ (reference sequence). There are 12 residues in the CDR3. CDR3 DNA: TGTGCCAGCAGCTTAGACCCCTATGGCTACACCTTC. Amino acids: CASSLDPYGYTF.

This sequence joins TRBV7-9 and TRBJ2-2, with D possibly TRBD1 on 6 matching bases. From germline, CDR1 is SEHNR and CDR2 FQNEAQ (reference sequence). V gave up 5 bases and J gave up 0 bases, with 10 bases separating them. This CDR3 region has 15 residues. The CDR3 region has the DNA TGTGCCAGCAGCCGGGACAACGCGAACACCGGGGAGCTGTTTTTT. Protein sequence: CASSRDNANTGELFF.

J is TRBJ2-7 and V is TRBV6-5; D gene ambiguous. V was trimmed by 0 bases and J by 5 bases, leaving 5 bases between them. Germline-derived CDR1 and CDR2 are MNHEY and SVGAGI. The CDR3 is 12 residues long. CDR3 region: CASSYSANEQYF. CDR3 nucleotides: TGTGCCAGCAGTTACTCAGCCAACGAGCAGTACTTC.

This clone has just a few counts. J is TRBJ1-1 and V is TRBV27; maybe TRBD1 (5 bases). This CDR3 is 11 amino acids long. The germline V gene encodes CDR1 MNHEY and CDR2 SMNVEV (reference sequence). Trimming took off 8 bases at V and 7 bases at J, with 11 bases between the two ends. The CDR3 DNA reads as TGTGCCAGCGTATGGGGGAGTGAAGCTTTCTTT. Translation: CASVWGSEAFF.

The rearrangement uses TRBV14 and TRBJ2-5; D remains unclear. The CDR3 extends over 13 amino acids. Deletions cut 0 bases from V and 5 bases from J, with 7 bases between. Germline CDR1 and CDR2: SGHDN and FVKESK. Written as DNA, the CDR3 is TGTGCCAGCAGCCAAGACAACGACGAGACCCAGTACTTC. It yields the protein CASSQDNDETQYF.

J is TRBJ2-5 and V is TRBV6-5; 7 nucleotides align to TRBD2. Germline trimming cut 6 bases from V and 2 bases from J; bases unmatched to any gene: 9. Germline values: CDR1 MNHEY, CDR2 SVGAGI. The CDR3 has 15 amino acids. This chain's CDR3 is CASSSPREAQETQYF. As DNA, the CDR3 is TGTGCCAGCAGCTCCCCTCGGGAGGCTCAAGAGACCCAGTACTTC.

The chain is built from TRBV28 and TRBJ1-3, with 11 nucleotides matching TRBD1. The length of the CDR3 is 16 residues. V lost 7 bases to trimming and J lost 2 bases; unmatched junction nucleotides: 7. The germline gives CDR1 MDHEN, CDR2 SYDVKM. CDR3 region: CASNLPGQGAGNTIYF. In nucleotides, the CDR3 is TGTGCCAGCAACTTACCGGGACAGGGGGCTGGAAACACCATATATTTT.

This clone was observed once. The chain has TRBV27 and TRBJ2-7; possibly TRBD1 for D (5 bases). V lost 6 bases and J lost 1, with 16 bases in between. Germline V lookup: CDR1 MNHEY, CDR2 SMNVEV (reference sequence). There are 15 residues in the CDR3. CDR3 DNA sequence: TGTGCCAGCAGCCCAAATGGGGCAGAGTCCTACGAGCAGTACTTC. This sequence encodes CASSPNGAESYEQYF.

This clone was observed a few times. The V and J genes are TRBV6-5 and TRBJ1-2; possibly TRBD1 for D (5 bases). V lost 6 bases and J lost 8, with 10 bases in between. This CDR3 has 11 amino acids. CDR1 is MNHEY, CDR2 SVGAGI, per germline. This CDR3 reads CASREGDGYTF. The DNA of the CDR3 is TGTGCCAGCAGGGAAGGGGACGGCTACACCTTC.

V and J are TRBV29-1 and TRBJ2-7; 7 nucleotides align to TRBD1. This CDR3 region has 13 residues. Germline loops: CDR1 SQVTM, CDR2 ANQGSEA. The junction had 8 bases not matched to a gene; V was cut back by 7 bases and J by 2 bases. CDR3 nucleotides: TGCAGCGCCACCCCGGGACAGACCTACGAGCAGTACTTC. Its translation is CSATPGQTYEQYF.

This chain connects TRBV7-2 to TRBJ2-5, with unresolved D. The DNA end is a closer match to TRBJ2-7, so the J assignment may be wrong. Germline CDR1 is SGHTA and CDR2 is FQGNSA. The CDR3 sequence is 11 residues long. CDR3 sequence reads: CASSLRHEQYF. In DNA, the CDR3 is TGTGCCAGCAGCCTACGGCACGAGCAGTACTTC.

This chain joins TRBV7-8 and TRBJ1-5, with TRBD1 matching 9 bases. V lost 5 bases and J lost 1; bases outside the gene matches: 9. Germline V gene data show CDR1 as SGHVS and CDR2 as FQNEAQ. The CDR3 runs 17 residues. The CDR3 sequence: CASSPRTGAVSNQPQHF. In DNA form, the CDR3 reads TGTGCCAGCAGCCCACGGACAGGGGCTGTAAGCAATCAGCCCCAGCATTTT. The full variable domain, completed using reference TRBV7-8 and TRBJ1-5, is GAGVSQSPRYKVAKRGQDVALRCDPISGHVSLFWYQQALGQGPEFLTYFQNEAQLDKSGLPSDRFFAERPEGSVSTLKIQRTQQEDSAVYLCASSPRTGAVSNQPQHFGDGTRLSIL.

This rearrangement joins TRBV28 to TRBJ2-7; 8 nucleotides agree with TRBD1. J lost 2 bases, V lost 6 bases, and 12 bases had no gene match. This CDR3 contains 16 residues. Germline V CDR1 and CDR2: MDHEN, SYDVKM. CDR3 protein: CASSRTGTGKAYEQYF. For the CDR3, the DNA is TGTGCCAGCAGCCGCACTGGGACAGGAAAAGCCTACGAGCAGTACTTC.

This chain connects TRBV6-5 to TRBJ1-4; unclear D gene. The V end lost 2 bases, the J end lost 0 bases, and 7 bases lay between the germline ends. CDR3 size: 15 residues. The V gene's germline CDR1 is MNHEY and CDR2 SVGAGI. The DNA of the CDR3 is TGTGCCAGCAGTTACGGGCTTGCAACTAATGAAAAACTGTTTTTT. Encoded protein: CASSYGLATNEKLFF.

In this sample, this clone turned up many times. The CDR3 coding sequence is TGTGCCTGGGAGACACCACCTGGTGTCGGGGGGCCCGACTATGGCTACACCTTC. Protein: CAWETPPGVGGPDYGYTF. The chain employs TRBV30 and TRBJ1-2, with D possibly TRBD1 on 6 matching bases. V lost 5 bases to trimming and J lost 3 bases, with 28 bases between them. CDR1 and CDR2 (germline): GTSNPN, SVGIG (reference sequence). The CDR3 covers 18 residues.